Given below is one T cell receptor (beta chain) in context. This receptor's antigen is unknown. No much larger clonotype is one base removed from it; base qualities were not supplied. Repertoires were sampled repeatedly over the course of chemoradiotherapy, so clonal expansion could be followed in the tumor microenvironment. The germline V gene encodes CDR1 MDHEN and CDR2 SYDVKM. From cysteine to phenylalanine, the CDR3 is 15 amino acids long. Just the 45-base CDR3 DNA is kept, in frame starting at base 1. Deletion took 10 bases off V and 2 bases off J, with a span of 18 bases between the germline ends. The sample originates from a study of chemoradiotherapy in HPV16-positive cancers (dated by TCRdb to the early 2020s). Notes on the research overall: Functional T-cell assays on cells from two HPV16-positive patients defined candidate HPV-specific T-cell clones and common TCR motifs. The study asked whether T-cell immunity to the HPV oncoproteins E6 and E7 changes during chemoradiotherapy and whether this immunity affects survival. The candidate HPV-specific TCRs and motifs were subsequently tracked in TCR repertoires obtained from 86 patients with HPV-related cancers.

The research as a whole found: The functional definition of HPV-specific T cells was derived from only a couple of HPV16-positive patients, and the survival association was reported for HPV16-positive patients. Expansion of candidate HPV-specific clones and E7-related TCR motifs was observed in the tumor microenvironment during treatment, whereas no such expansion was observed for non-HPV-specific T cells. Improved recurrence-free survival in HPV16-positive patients was associated with expansion of HPV-responsive T cells during chemoradiotherapy.

Libraries were made using the immunoSEQ multiplex PCR assay. Not all clones reach the TCRdb copy of this immuneACCESS table, which keeps in-frame sequences only. Checked studies attribute under half of the gap to unresolved V genes and leave the rest unexplained. The sample data list about 22,000 clones, and approximately 92% of these were observed just once. About a sixth of the sample is held by the ten biggest clonotypes. The rearranged chain carries TRBV28 and TRBJ1-5; no D gene call is confident. The sequence was collected from a human donor with HPV-associated anogenital cancer. Sequencing used blood, obtained from a patient who underwent chemoradiotherapy. DNA sequence: TGTGCCAAGGCGTCAGCGCGGGGTTGCAATCAGCCCCAGCATTTT. It encodes CAKASARGCNQPQHF.